These 18 T cell receptor beta chains were sequenced from one sample in a study of T-cell reconstitution after alpha-beta-depleted transplantation in children. This sample's TCRbeta library carried unique molecular identifier barcodes. TCRdb re-called the PCR reads through MiXCR, storing one row per CDR3 protein. The sample lists 700,000 to 950,000 distinct CDR3 sequences, roughly 15% occurring once. Sample: PBMCs, mostly from graft donor cells, taken 360 days after TCRalphabeta/CD19-depleted stem cell transplant. The receptors come from a male patient aged 5 to 17 who had a stem cell transplant for acute lymphoblastic leukemia, so the T cells may come from the graft donor.

CDR3 sequence reads: CASTEIGLGYTF. In DNA form, the CDR3 reads TGTGCCAGCACCGAAATCGGCCTGGGCTACACCTTC. The chain has TRBV12-3 or TRBV12-4 and TRBJ1-2; no firm D call. The ends were cut back, 7 bases at V and 8 bases at J, with 14 bases in the middle. The CDR3 is made up of 12 amino acids.

In this sample, this clonotype turned up a few times. V is TRBV5-6 and J is TRBJ1-1, with D possibly TRBD1 on 5 matching bases. CDR3 length: 15 amino acids. The V gene lost 2 bases and the J gene lost 1 base, with 12 bases spanning the gap. Germline CDR1 SGHDT, CDR2 YYEEEE. CDR3 DNA: TGTGCCAGCAGCTTCGGACGACAGTGGAACACTGAAGCTTTCTTT. It translates to CASSFGRQWNTEAFF. Looking up the rest from reference TRBV5-6 and TRBJ1-1 gives the full variable domain: DAGVTQSPTHLIKTRGQQVTLRCSPKSGHDTVSWYQQALGQGPQFIFQYYEEEERQRGNFPDRFSGHQFPNYSSELNVNALLLGDSALYLCASSFGRQWNTEAFFGQGTRLTVV.

The chain combines TRBV4-1 with TRBJ2-1; D may be TRBD1 (6 bases). CDR1 is MGHRA and CDR2 is YSYEKL in the germline V gene. The CDR3 has 15 residues. V dropped 4 bases and J dropped 5 bases, with 15 bases sitting between them. In nucleotides, the CDR3 is TGCGCCAGCAGCCGAGGATGGACAGTGGACAATGAGCAGTTCTTC. This translates into CASSRGWTVDNEQFF.

This clonotype was detected only a few times. CDR3 nucleotides: TGTGCCAGCAGCCGCACATTGGCCGGGGAGCTGTTTTTT. This codes for CASSRTLAGELFF. The chain couples TRBV7-6 to TRBJ2-2; D is uncertain. Germline V gene lookup returns CDR1 SGHVS and CDR2 FNYEAQ. The V and J ends lost 5 bases and 6 bases respectively, with 10 bases between them. This CDR3 is 13 amino acids long.

This clonotype was recorded a few times. The V and J genes are TRBV6-5 and TRBJ2-2; D might be TRBD1 (6 bases). Germline CDR1 is MNHEY and CDR2 is SVGAGI. The V end lost 2 bases, the J end lost 4 bases, and 11 bases lay between the germline ends. The CDR3 sequence is 15 residues long. CDR3 in amino acids: CASSYHRAGTGELFF. As DNA, the CDR3 is TGTGCCAGCAGTTACCACAGGGCGGGCACCGGGGAGCTGTTTTTT.

This clonotype was seen ten or more times. The chain carries TRBV12-3 or TRBV12-4 and TRBJ2-1; TRBD2 matches at 15 bases. The CDR3 runs to 18 residues. The V gene end was trimmed by 4 bases and the J gene end by 3 bases; junction bases not matched to a gene: 7. CDR3 amino acids: CASSSTGTSGRNYNEQFF. In DNA form, the CDR3 reads TGTGCCAGCAGTTCGACCGGGACTAGCGGGAGGAACTACAATGAGCAGTTCTTC.

This chain joins TRBV20-1 and TRBJ1-5, with 7 bases fitting TRBD1. V shed 0 bases, J shed 6 bases, and the junction held 14 bases outside the gene matches. CDR3 size: 17 residues. Germline V gene data show CDR1 as DFQATT and CDR2 as SNEGSKA (reference sequence). The CDR3 region has the DNA TGCAGTGCTAGAGACCCGTCCGGCAGGGGGTTGTTTCAGCCCCAGCATTTT. As protein: CSARDPSGRGLFQPQHF.

This clonotype showed up just a few times. This chain joins TRBV20-1 and TRBJ1-2; 8 bases agree with TRBD1. CDR3 length equals 16 residues. V shed 6 bases, J shed 5 bases, and the junction held 17 bases outside the gene matches. CDR1 is DFQATT, CDR2 SNEGSKA, per germline (reference sequence). This chain's CDR3 is CSAPLDRARKGYGYTF. The CDR3 DNA follows: TGCAGTGCCCCACTGGACAGGGCCCGCAAGGGGTATGGCTACACCTTC.

The table lists this clonotype with a few counts. CDR3 DNA sequence: TGTGCCAGCAGCTTATCTGGCTACTCCTACGAGCAGTACTTC. It yields the protein CASSLSGYSYEQYF. The chain carries TRBV7-6 and TRBJ2-7; unclear D gene. Per the germline V gene, CDR1 is SGHVS and CDR2 is FNYEAQ. This CDR3 has 14 amino acids. The ends were cut back, 2 bases at V and 0 bases at J, with 8 bases in the middle.

This clonotype was detected ten times or more. The V call is TRBV9, the J call TRBJ2-2; D is unclear. Germline V CDR1 and CDR2: SGDLS, YYNGEE. V was clipped by 0 bases and J by 2 bases, with 5 bases between them. The length of the CDR3 is 14 residues. DNA of the CDR3: TGTGCCAGCAGCGTAGTCGGAAACACCGGGGAGCTGTTTTTT. It yields the protein CASSVVGNTGELFF.

This clonotype was seen more than once but under ten times. The CDR3 sequence is CASSKQGPELFF. The CDR3 region has the DNA TGTGCCAGCAGTAAACAGGGGCCAGAACTGTTTTTT. The chain joins TRBV14 to TRBJ1-4; TRBD1 matches at 7 bases. V shed 6 bases, J shed 12 bases, and the junction held 7 bases outside the gene matches. The CDR3 is 12 residues long. CDR1 SGHDN and CDR2 FVKESK come from the germline V gene. Variable domain in full (rest from reference TRBV14 and TRBJ1-4): EAGVTQFPSHSVIEKGQTVTLRCDPISGHDNLYWYRRVMGKEIKFLLHFVKESKQDESGMPNNRFLAERTGGTYSTLKVQPAELEDSGVYFCASSKQGPELFFGSGTQLSVL.

The gene calls are TRBV27 and TRBJ2-5; 11 bases map to TRBD2. V gave up 3 bases and J gave up 3 bases; unmatched junction bases: 3. The CDR3 spans 15 residues. CDR1 and CDR2 from the germline V gene are MNHEY and SMNVEV (reference sequence). The DNA for the CDR3 is TGTGCCAGCAGTTTGGGACTAGCGGTCGAAGAGACCCAGTACTTC. Amino acid sequence: CASSLGLAVEETQYF.

This clonotype occurred a few times. The chain is built from TRBV20-1 and TRBJ1-6; D ambiguous. Germline V gene data show CDR1 as DFQATT and CDR2 as SNEGSKA (reference sequence). CDR3 size: 15 residues. V was trimmed by 5 bases and J by 7 bases, leaving 18 bases between them. CDR3 sequence reads: CSAARDGPRNSPLHF. CDR3 DNA sequence: TGCAGTGCTGCGCGAGACGGGCCGCGGAATTCACCCCTCCACTTT.

This clonotype was counted a few times. This sequence joins TRBV5-1 and TRBJ1-4, with TRBD1 matching over 8 bases. Germline V gene lookup returns CDR1 SGHRS and CDR2 YFSETQ. The V segment lost 3 bases and the J segment 1 base; nucleotides outside the gene matches: 5. The length of the CDR3 is 16 residues. Here the CDR3 reads CASSSRTGGTNEKLFF. Written as DNA, the CDR3 is TGCGCCAGCAGCTCAAGAACAGGGGGAACTAATGAAAAACTGTTTTTT.

This clonotype was recorded a few times. The chain recombines TRBV6-1 with TRBJ1-1; D remains unclear. The CDR3 length is 14 residues. The V end lost 6 bases, the J end lost 1 base, and 12 bases lay between the germline ends. From germline, CDR1 is MNHNS and CDR2 SASEGT. In DNA form, the CDR3 reads TGTGCCAGCAGGAACCGGGTCCCGAACACTGAAGCTTTCTTT. It translates to CASRNRVPNTEAFF.

J is TRBJ2-5 and V is TRBV29-1, with D uncertain. V dropped 3 bases and J dropped 1 base, with 9 bases sitting between them. CDR1 SQVTM and CDR2 ANQGSEA come from the germline V gene. This CDR3 is 13 amino acids long. The CDR3 sequence is CSVDGPAQETQYF. The DNA for the CDR3 is TGCAGCGTTGACGGGCCAGCCCAAGAGACCCAGTACTTC.

The V and J genes are TRBV15 and TRBJ2-7; the match to TRBD1 covers 8 bases. Trimming at V came to 5 bases and at J to 2 bases, leaving 17 bases not matched to a gene. Germline values: CDR1 LNHNV, CDR2 YYDKDF (reference sequence). The CDR3 has 18 amino acids. CDR3 sequence: CATSVRARPGTGAYEQYF. CDR3 coding DNA: TGTGCCACCAGCGTGAGGGCACGACCGGGGACAGGAGCCTACGAGCAGTACTTC.

The rearrangement links TRBV27 to TRBJ2-5, with 8 bases lining up with TRBD2. V shed 6 bases and J 10 bases; nucleotides not matched to a gene: 25. The CDR3 spans 18 residues. Germline V gene sequence: CDR1 MNHEY, CDR2 SMNVEV (reference sequence). The CDR3 spells CASRGTRGGFLAQEVQYF. The CDR3 bases are TGTGCCAGCAGGGGGACTAGAGGGGGGTTTTTAGCGCAGGAGGTCCAGTACTTC.